These 28 T cell receptor beta chains came from one sample sequenced in a study of T cells after yellow fever vaccination. From the 5' RACE reads, TCRdb called clonotypes with MiXCR, one entry per CDR3 protein. The sample shows under 150,000 distinct CDR3 sequences, around 7.7% of them seen only once. Material: CD4+ T cells sorted from PBMCs, obtained 5 days after the yellow fever booster vaccination. These receptors were taken from a young man who received the YFV17D yellow fever vaccine.

This clonotype was recorded many times. The gene calls are TRBV9 and TRBJ1-2, with D perhaps matching TRBD1 (5 bases). Germline V CDR1 and CDR2: SGDLS, YYNGEE. V shed 4 bases and J shed 4 bases, with 14 bases lying between them. The CDR3 totals 14 residues. The CDR3 nucleotides read TGTGCCAGCAGCCCCCCCGGGGGAGGCTATGGCTACACCTTC. This sequence encodes CASSPPGGGYGYTF.

This clonotype appeared many times. The CDR3 is CASSVRTDEQFF. CDR3 DNA: TGTGCCAGCAGCGTTAGGACTGATGAGCAGTTCTTC. This chain uses TRBV7-2 with TRBJ2-1; weak D call: TRBD2 (5 bases). Germline lookup yields CDR1 SGHTA and CDR2 FQGNSA. Trimming took 5 bases from V and 8 from J, leaving 10 bases between them. CDR3 length: 12 amino acids.

This chain uses TRBV20-1 with TRBJ2-6; 7 bases are shared with TRBD2. CDR1 and CDR2 from the germline V gene are DFQATT and SNEGSKA (reference sequence). Trimming removed 3 bases from V and 2 bases from J; junction bases left unmatched: 4. The CDR3 covers 15 residues. This chain's CDR3 is CSASEGRAGANVLTF. For the CDR3, the DNA is TGCAGTGCTAGTGAAGGGAGGGCTGGGGCCAACGTCCTGACTTTC.

This clonotype occurred many times. V gene TRBV4-2 combines with J gene TRBJ1-4, with 7 bases identical to TRBD1. CDR1 and CDR2 (germline): LGHNA, YNFKEQ. Losses at the gene ends were 0 bases for V and 14 bases for J; bases not matched to a gene: 12. There are 15 residues in the CDR3. CDR3 DNA sequence: TGTGCCAGCAGCCAAGATCGGCCCCTGGACAGGTTTCTGTTTTTT. It codes for CASSQDRPLDRFLFF.

Comments on this clonotype: Sequence at one end of the junction differs from germline and may be a read error. The chain combines TRBV20-1 with TRBJ2-1; 10 bases match TRBD2. CDR1 is DFQATT, CDR2 SNEGSKA, per germline (reference sequence). This CDR3 region has 16 residues. This CDR3 reads CNARRTSGSSYNEQFF. DNA of the CDR3: TGCAATGCTCGTCGGACTAGCGGTAGCTCCTACAATGAGCAGTTCTTC.

Many counts were recorded for this clonotype. This CDR3 reads CASSISRTRLDHEQYF. The CDR3, as DNA: TGTGCCAGCAGCATAAGCCGAACCCGGTTGGACCACGAGCAGTACTTC. V usage is TRBV7-2 and J usage is TRBJ2-7; no firm D call. CDR1 is SGHTA and CDR2 is FQGNSA in the germline V gene. V lost 5 bases, J lost 5 bases, and 22 bases lay in between. This CDR3 is built from 16 residues. The full variable domain, completed using reference TRBV7-2 and TRBJ2-7, is GAGVSQSPSNKVTEKGKDVELRCDPISGHTALYWYRQSLGQGLEFLIYFQGNSAPDKSGLPSDRFSAERTGGSVSTLTIQRTQQEDSAVYLCASSISRTRLDHEQYFGPGTRLTVT.

This clonotype was observed at least ten times. This chain links TRBV5-1 with TRBJ2-7; 7 nucleotides align to TRBD2. Germline CDR1 SGHRS, CDR2 YFSETQ. V lost 0 bases, J lost 3 bases, and 3 bases stayed unmatched. The CDR3 loop spans 14 amino acids. In DNA, the CDR3 is TGCGCCAGCAGCTTGGAACTAGCGTACTACGAGCAGTACTTC. Amino acids: CASSLELAYYEQYF.

The chain couples TRBV9 to TRBJ2-7, with 11 bases aligning to TRBD2. V gave up 5 bases and J gave up 6 bases; unmatched junction bases: 4. CDR1 is SGDLS, CDR2 YYNGEE, per germline. The CDR3 covers 13 residues. The CDR3 nucleotides are TGTGCCAGCAGTATACTAGCGGGAGCCGAGCAGTACTTC. This encodes CASSILAGAEQYF.

This clonotype has at least ten counts. This chain uses TRBV18 with TRBJ2-3, with TRBD1 as a possible D gene (5 bases). V lost 2 bases and J 5 bases, leaving 20 bases between the germline ends. Per germline, CDR1 KGHSH and CDR2 LQKENI. This CDR3 region has 17 residues. The DNA for the CDR3 is TGTGCCAGCTCACCATCGATGGGTTTAACCCAGGGAGATACGCAGTATTTT. Translation gives CASSPSMGLTQGDTQYF.

This clonotype was recorded many times. The J gene is TRBJ2-7, the V gene TRBV24-1; the D is unclear. The CDR3 totals 16 residues. The V end was cut by 5 bases, the J end by 2 bases, with 18 bases between. Germline CDR1 and CDR2: KGHDR and SFDVKD. The CDR3 loop is CATSGFRLLGAYEQYF. The DNA for the CDR3 is TGTGCCACCAGTGGTTTTCGGCTCCTTGGAGCCTACGAGCAGTACTTC.

This clonotype was counted ten times or more. The V gene is TRBV12-3 or TRBV12-4, the J gene TRBJ2-1, with no clear D. The CDR3 length is 15 residues. V lost 1 base to trimming and J lost 4 bases, with 11 bases between them. The DNA of the CDR3 is TGTGCCAGCAGTTTAGGGCGGACCCGGTACAATGAGCAGTTCTTC. It encodes CASSLGRTRYNEQFF.

This clonotype was recorded at least ten times. The V gene is TRBV12-3 or TRBV12-4, the J gene TRBJ2-3; 14 bases align to TRBD2. The CDR3 sequence is 16 residues long. The trim removed 6 bases at V and 0 bases at J, leaving 2 bases unmatched. CDR3 DNA: TGTGCCAGCAGGGGACTAGCGGGAGCTAGCACAGATACGCAGTATTTT. It is translated as CASRGLAGASTDTQYF.

The chain links TRBV2 to TRBJ1-2; 10 bases align to TRBD1. Per germline, CDR1 SNHLY and CDR2 FYNNEI. V was pared by 7 bases and J by 7 bases, with 12 bases of the junction left unmatched. The CDR3 consists of 15 residues. CDR3 sequence reads: CASTRQDRGFSGYTF. CDR3 coding DNA: TGTGCCAGCACTCGGCAGGACAGGGGGTTTTCTGGCTACACCTTC.

This clonotype was detected a few times. This chain joins TRBV19 and TRBJ1-1; D unclear. The germline V gene encodes CDR1 LNHDA and CDR2 SQIVND (reference sequence). The V end was cut by 0 bases, the J end by 1 base, with 6 bases between. This CDR3 spans 14 amino acids. The CDR3 region is CASSIESGNTEAFF. The DNA for the CDR3 is TGTGCCAGTAGTATAGAGTCAGGGAACACTGAAGCTTTCTTT.

This clonotype was counted at least ten times. The rearrangement joins TRBV20-1 to TRBJ2-3, with TRBD2 matching 11 bases. V lost 2 bases and J lost 1; bases outside the gene matches: 14. CDR3 length equals 19 residues. CDR1 is DFQATT, CDR2 SNEGSKA, per germline (reference sequence). This CDR3 is CSARLRGASGRRGTDTQYF. Written as DNA, the CDR3 is TGCAGTGCTAGACTCCGGGGGGCTAGCGGGAGGAGGGGCACAGATACGCAGTATTTT.

This clonotype was counted at least ten times. The chain has TRBV14 and TRBJ1-2; D call uncertain. V lost 3 bases and J 8 bases, leaving 13 bases between the germline ends. Germline values: CDR1 SGHDN, CDR2 FVKESK. The CDR3 extends over 13 amino acids. CDR3: CASSQILAGGYTF. CDR3 coding DNA: TGTGCCAGCAGCCAGATTTTGGCGGGAGGCTACACCTTC.

This clonotype has a count of ten or more. This rearrangement joins TRBV5-1 to TRBJ2-2; TRBD2 agrees at 8 bases. CDR1 SGHRS and CDR2 YFSETQ come from the germline V gene. Trimming removed 4 bases from V and 1 base from J; junction bases left unmatched: 3. This CDR3 region has 15 residues. The DNA for the CDR3 is TGCGCCAGCAGCCTCACTAGCGGGAACACCGGGGAGCTGTTTTTT. It translates to CASSLTSGNTGELFF.

The rearrangement joins TRBV12-3 or TRBV12-4 to TRBJ2-2, with TRBD2 matching over 10 bases. The CDR3 sequence is 17 residues long. The DNA of the CDR3 is TGTACCCTCAGTTTCCTACTAGCGGGGATGAACACCGGGGAGCTGTTTTTT. Residues: CTLSFLLAGMNTGELFF.

The chain employs TRBV6-5 and TRBJ2-1; D gene ambiguous. The V gene's germline CDR1 is MNHEY and CDR2 SVGAGI. The CDR3 spans 14 residues. Trimming shortened V by 4 bases and J by 5 bases, and 12 bases separated the two germline ends. The CDR3 protein is CASSSLDGHNEQFF. Here the CDR3 DNA reads TGTGCCAGCAGTTCCTTGGACGGTCACAATGAGCAGTTCTTC.

V usage is TRBV30 and J usage is TRBJ2-1; D call uncertain. CDR3 length: 11 amino acids. Germline V gives CDR1 GTSNPN, CDR2 SVGIG (reference sequence). V lost 3 bases, J lost 9 bases, and 9 bases lay in between. CDR3 region: CAWRAVIEQFF. In nucleotides, the CDR3 is TGTGCCTGGAGGGCAGTGATTGAGCAGTTCTTC.

This clonotype came up many times. The V call is TRBV27, the J call TRBJ1-6; D is possibly TRBD1 (6 bases). The ends were cut back, 6 bases at V and 6 bases at J, with 9 bases in the middle. The CDR3 length is 13 residues. CDR1 and CDR2 (germline): MNHEY, SMNVEV (reference sequence). The CDR3 loop reads CASRTGPNSPLHF. CDR3 nucleotides: TGTGCCAGCAGAACAGGGCCTAATTCACCCCTCCACTTT.

This clonotype was recorded many times. The chain recombines TRBV30 with TRBJ2-6; the match to TRBD1 covers 10 bases. The CDR3 sequence is 17 residues long. Germline trimming cut 3 bases from V and 0 bases from J; bases unmatched to any gene: 5. Germline V gene sequence: CDR1 GTSNPN, CDR2 SVGIG (reference sequence). The CDR3, as DNA: TGTGCCTGGAGGTTGGGACAGGGGCGCTCTGGGGCCAACGTCCTGACTTTC. It translates to CAWRLGQGRSGANVLTF.

This clonotype turned up a few times. The chain employs TRBV6-5 and TRBJ2-7, with D possibly TRBD1 on 6 matching bases. The CDR3 is 15 residues long. Germline CDR1 MNHEY, CDR2 SVGAGI. Trimming removed 2 bases from V and 1 base from J, with 12 bases in between. CDR3 amino acids: CASSYLGDTSYEQYF. The DNA for the CDR3 is TGTGCCAGCAGTTACCTTGGGGACACGTCCTACGAGCAGTACTTC.

This chain uses TRBV7-9 with TRBJ1-6; TRBD1 matches at 11 bases. Germline V CDR1 and CDR2: SEHNR, FQNEAQ (reference sequence). The CDR3 covers 15 residues. Unmatched junction bases numbered 4, after V lost 4 bases and J lost 8 bases. The CDR3 region has the DNA TGTGCCAGCAGCTGGGGGACAGGGGGGTATTCACCCCTCCACTTT. Amino acid sequence: CASSWGTGGYSPLHF.

The CDR3 DNA reads as TGTGCCAGCAGTTTCCTAGGGGGCAATGAGCAGTTCTTC. This encodes CASSFLGGNEQFF. The chain joins TRBV25-1 to TRBJ2-1, with a tentative D call TRBD1 (6 bases). The CDR3 spans 13 residues. Germline loops: CDR1 MGHDK, CDR2 SYGVNS. The V gene lost 5 bases and the J gene lost 6 bases, with 11 bases spanning the gap. Variable domain in full (rest from reference TRBV25-1 and TRBJ2-1): EADIYQTPRYLVIGTGKKITLECSQTMGHDKMYWYQQDPGMELHLIHYSYGVNSTEKGDLSSESTVSRIRTEHFPLTLESARPSHTSQYLCASSFLGGNEQFFGPGTRLTVL.

This clonotype was detected many times. The rearrangement uses TRBV7-2 and TRBJ1-6; possible D gene TRBD1, 5 bases. Between the trimmed V and J ends, which lost 5 bases and 9 bases, there was a span of 14 bases. The CDR3 has 14 amino acids. Per the germline V gene, CDR1 is SGHTA and CDR2 is FQGNSA. The CDR3 DNA follows: TGTGCCAGCAGCCGAGACAGTATAAGTTCACCCCTCCACTTT. Its protein product is CASSRDSISSPLHF.

This clonotype was detected ten times or more. The chain has TRBV29-1 and TRBJ2-1; D remains unclear. The CDR3 is 14 residues long. CDR1 SQVTM and CDR2 ANQGSEA come from the germline V gene. Trimming took off 6 bases at V and 7 bases at J, with 19 bases between the two ends. This CDR3 is CSVGFVPGWNEQFF. The CDR3 region has the DNA TGCAGCGTGGGGTTCGTCCCCGGGTGGAATGAGCAGTTCTTC.

Ten or more counts support this clonotype. The genes are TRBV4-3 and TRBJ1-5, with D uncertain. Germline lookup yields CDR1 LGHNA and CDR2 YSLEER. Trimming left V 0 bases short and J 6 bases short, with 12 bases between. This CDR3 has 15 amino acids. The CDR3 nucleotides are TGCGCCAGCAGCCAAGATCCCACAGTGGCTCAGCCCCAGCATTTT. It is translated as CASSQDPTVAQPQHF.